This record covers a single T cell receptor (beta chain). Generated by immunoSEQ multiplex PCR, the TCRdb table keeps only in-frame clones and is missing some. The repertoire holds about 250,000 clones, just over 85% seen once, with 1.5% to 2% in the top ten. The sample is drawn from a study of blood T cell repertoires in COVID-19. This sequence originates from a man between 40 and 49 years old who had recovered from COVID-19. The sample comprised PBMCs or T cells enriched from blood (not recorded which).

This CDR3 is CASSPLAGEGTDTQYF. CDR3 coding DNA: TGTGCCAGCAGCCCCCTAGCGGGGGAGGGCACAGATACGCAGTATTTT. This chain uses TRBV9 with TRBJ2-3; 10 bases agree with TRBD2. CDR1 and CDR2 from the germline V gene are SGDLS and YYNGEE. CDR3 length equals 16 residues. Trimming removed 4 bases from V and 1 base from J; junction bases left unmatched: 6.